Each of the 8 T cell receptor beta chains below was sequenced from the same sample in a study of CD8+ T cells in alopecia areata. Extraction and reverse transcription of RNA yielded cDNA as the sequencing template. The table came from immunoSEQ multiplex PCR; TCRdb's copy has only in-frame clones and leaves some out. The repertoire holds 200,000 or so clones, with roughly 64% as singletons. Indicated treatment: oral pan-JAK inhibitor, 5-10 mg twice daily. This sample comprised CD4+ T cells sorted from blood, obtained at week 24, from a patient treated with tofacitinib. Every receptor here comes from a human donor with alopecia areata.

Only a few counts were recorded for this clone. V and J are TRBV4-3 and TRBJ2-3; maybe TRBD2 (6 bases). Germline assignment: CDR1 LGHNA and CDR2 YSLEER. V was pared by 1 base and J by 5 bases, with 10 bases between. The CDR3 spans 14 residues. The CDR3 loop reads CASSQAGARDTQYF. In DNA form, the CDR3 reads TGCGCCAGCAGCCAAGCGGGAGCAAGAGATACGCAGTATTTT.

This chain uses TRBV7-9 with TRBJ2-5; possibly TRBD1 or TRBD2 for D (5 bases each). The V gene's germline CDR1 is SEHNR and CDR2 FQNEAQ (reference sequence). The V gene lost 4 bases and the J gene lost 1 base, with 13 bases spanning the gap. The CDR3 extends over 15 amino acids. CDR3 in DNA: TGTGCCAGCAGCTCCATCCGGGGCCTCCAAGAGACCCAGTACTTC. Translation gives CASSSIRGLQETQYF.

This clone was observed a handful of times. This chain links TRBV5-4 with TRBJ2-5, with D possibly being TRBD2 (6 bases). Germline V gene sequence: CDR1 SGHNT, CDR2 YYREEE (reference sequence). With 3 bases removed from V and 2 bases from J, the gap between germline ends came to 14 bases. The CDR3 length is 15 residues. The CDR3 protein is CASSWRGRQQETQYF. The CDR3 DNA reads TGTGCCAGCAGCTGGCGGGGCCGACAACAAGAGACCCAGTACTTC.

This sequence joins TRBV14 and TRBJ2-1; possibly TRBD2 for D (6 bases). The V end lost 1 base, the J end lost 3 bases, and 10 bases lay between the germline ends. Germline values: CDR1 SGHDN, CDR2 FVKESK. The length of the CDR3 is 15 residues. The CDR3 nucleotides are TGTGCCAGCAGCCAAGCGGCGGGACGCTACAATGAGCAGTTCTTC. It specifies CASSQAAGRYNEQFF.

CDR3 nucleotide sequence: TGTGCCAGCAGCGAAACAGGGGAGGGCGAGCAGTACTTC. Encoded protein: CASSETGEGEQYF. V is TRBV7-3 and J is TRBJ2-7, with D perhaps given as TRBD1 or TRBD2 (7 bases each). This CDR3 spans 13 amino acids. V lost 5 bases to trimming and J lost 6 bases, with 14 bases between them. Germline CDR1 is SGHTA and CDR2 is FQGTGA.

J is TRBJ2-4 and V is TRBV5-6; 7 bases are a match to TRBD2. This CDR3 is 14 amino acids long. CDR1 SGHDT and CDR2 YYEEEE come from the germline V gene. V was clipped by 2 bases and J by 1 base; unmatched bases: 0. Here the CDR3 reads CASSLAGAKNIQYF. In nucleotides, the CDR3 is TGTGCCAGCAGCTTAGCGGGGGCCAAAAACATTCAGTACTTC.

J is TRBJ2-5 and V is TRBV4-1; 7 bases match TRBD2. The CDR3 totals 14 residues. V was pared by 3 bases and J by 3 bases, with 4 bases of the junction left unmatched. Looked up from germline, CDR1 is MGHRA and CDR2 is YSYEKL. DNA of the CDR3: TGCGCCAGCAGCCACCGGCTAGCGGAAGAGACCCAGTACTTC. The encoded protein is CASSHRLAEETQYF.

This sequence joins TRBV30 and TRBJ1-2; perhaps TRBD1 as D (5 bases). The germline V gene has CDR1 GTSNPN and CDR2 SVGIG (reference sequence). V gave up 3 bases and J gave up 4 bases, with 9 bases separating them. The CDR3 spans 12 residues. CDR3 in amino acids: CAWRGRGYGYTF. The CDR3 region has the DNA TGTGCCTGGAGGGGTAGGGGCTATGGCTACACCTTC.